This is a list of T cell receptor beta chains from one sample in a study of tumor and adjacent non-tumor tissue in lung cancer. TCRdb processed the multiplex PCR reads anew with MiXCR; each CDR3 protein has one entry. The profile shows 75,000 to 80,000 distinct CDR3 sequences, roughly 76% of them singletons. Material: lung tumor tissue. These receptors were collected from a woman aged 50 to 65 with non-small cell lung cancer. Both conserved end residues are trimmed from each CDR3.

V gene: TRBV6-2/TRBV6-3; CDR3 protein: ASIASGNRNEQF
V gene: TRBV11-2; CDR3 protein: ASSPHPGTGMREQY
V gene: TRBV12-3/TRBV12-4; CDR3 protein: ASRRGDSCEQF
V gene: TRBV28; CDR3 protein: ASSLGGGFYEQY
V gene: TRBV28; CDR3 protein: ARSLIQNSNEQY
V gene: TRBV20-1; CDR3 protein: TASLSDYGYT
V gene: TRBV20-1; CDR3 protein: SARTTSETYNEQF
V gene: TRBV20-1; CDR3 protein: SGTRLAGVTYNEQF
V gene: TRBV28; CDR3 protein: ASSPGTSCNYGYT
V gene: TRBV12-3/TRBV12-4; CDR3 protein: ASCLESNTEAF
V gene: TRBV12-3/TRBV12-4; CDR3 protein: ASSLGESQY
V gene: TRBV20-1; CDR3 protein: SATRNPASGSVSRNEQF
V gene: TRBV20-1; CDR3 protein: SSRVLLEGGLF
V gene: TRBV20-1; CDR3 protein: SAVPGHGYSNQPQH
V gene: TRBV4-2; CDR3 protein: LSSQVFGREETHY
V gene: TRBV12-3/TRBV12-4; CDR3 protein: ASRLETLSTYMKY
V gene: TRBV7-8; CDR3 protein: GSSLDLLETGAF
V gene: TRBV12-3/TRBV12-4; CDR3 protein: ASRFEETQY
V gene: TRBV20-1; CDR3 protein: SARDLAGNTGTQY
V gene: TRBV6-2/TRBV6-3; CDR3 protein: ATISGATKQPQH
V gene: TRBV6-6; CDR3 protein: VSSYSPWNEQY
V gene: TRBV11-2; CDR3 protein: ANSLRESLQETRY
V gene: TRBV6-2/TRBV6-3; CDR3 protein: ASNLMSGSRETQF
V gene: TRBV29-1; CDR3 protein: SVGVGSWQF
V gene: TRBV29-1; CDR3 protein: NVSKGWGTKAF
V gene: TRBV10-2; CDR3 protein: ASSVGHHNSNQPQH
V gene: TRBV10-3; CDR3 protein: ASTEGYNEQF
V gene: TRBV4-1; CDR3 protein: ASSQVWTGPGGQSQH
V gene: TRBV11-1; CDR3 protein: AGGYEIATDYEQY
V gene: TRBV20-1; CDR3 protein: SARDRTLKVGTDTQY
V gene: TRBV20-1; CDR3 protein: SVREVVDEQF